This T cell receptor beta chain is from a study of blood T cells in healthy people across ages. A second roughly 6 to 11 cycle PCR used barcoded and J-beta primers. Each of the cDNA molecules was tagged by a template-switch adaptor with 12 random nucleotides. TCRdb reanalysed the 5' RACE reads using MiXCR and keeps one entry per CDR3 protein. The sample consists of a few hundred thousand distinct CDR3 sequences, 25% to 30% of them appearing once. Notes on the study in general: What prevented conclusive comparison of naive and antigen-experienced cells was that PBMCs were unsorted.

This clonotype was counted a few times. The antigen remains undetermined. The receptor was isolated from a woman aged 70-85 years in good health. The sample taken for sequencing was blood.

The CDR3: CASSFARGNSPLHF. CDR3 DNA sequence: TGCGCCAGCAGCTTCGCCAGGGGCAACTCACCCCTCCACTTT. This chain links TRBV5-1 with TRBJ1-6, with a possible D match to TRBD1 (6 bases). The V end was cut by 2 bases, the J end by 10 bases, with 13 bases between. The CDR3 totals 14 residues. The germline CDR1 and CDR2 sequences are SGHRS and YFSETQ.